This T cell receptor (beta chain) appears in the sequencing data of a study of tumor T cells in aggressive B-cell lymphoma. The repertoire was sequenced with immunoSEQ multiplex PCR; TCRdb's copy has only in-frame clones and lacks some. The profile shows about 3,000 clones, 75% to 90% of them singletons. V lost 5 bases and J 0 bases, leaving 14 bases between the germline ends. CDR3 size: 16 residues. In germline, CDR1 is SGHVS, CDR2 FQNEAQ. V usage is TRBV7-8 and J usage is TRBJ1-3; D gene uncertain. Sequenced material: tumor tissue. The sequence was obtained from an adult with diffuse large B cell lymphoma. The CDR3 spells CASSRISGFSGNTIYF. The CDR3 DNA follows: TGTGCCAGCAGCCGAATAAGCGGGTTCTCTGGAAACACCATATATTTT.